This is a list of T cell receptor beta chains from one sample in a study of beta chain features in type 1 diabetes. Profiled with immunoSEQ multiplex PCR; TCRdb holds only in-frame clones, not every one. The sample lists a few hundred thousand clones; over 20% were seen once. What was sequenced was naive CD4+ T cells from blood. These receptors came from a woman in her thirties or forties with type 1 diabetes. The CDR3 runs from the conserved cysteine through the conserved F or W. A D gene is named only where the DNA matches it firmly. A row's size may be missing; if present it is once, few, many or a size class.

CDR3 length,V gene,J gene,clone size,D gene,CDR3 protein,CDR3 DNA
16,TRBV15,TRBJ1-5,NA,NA,CATSRDWEGPAGSQHF,TGTGCCACCAGCAGAGATTGGGAAGGGCCCGCAGGGTCCCAGCATTTT
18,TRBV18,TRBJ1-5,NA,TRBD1,CASSHKLAGTGENQPQHF,TGTGCCAGCTCACACAAATTAGCTGGGACAGGGGAAAATCAGCCCCAGCATTTT
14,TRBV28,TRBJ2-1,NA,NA,CASQLGGSYNEQFF,TGTGCCAGCCAGTTGGGGGGAAGTTATAATGAGCAGTTCTTC
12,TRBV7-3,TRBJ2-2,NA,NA,CASSLPGGELFF,TGTGCCAGCAGCTTACCGGGCGGGGAGCTGTTTTTT
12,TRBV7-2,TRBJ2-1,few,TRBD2,CAAGGLWNEQFF,TGTGCAGCGGGGGGTTTGTGGAATGAGCAGTTCTTC
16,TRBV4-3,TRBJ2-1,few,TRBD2,CASSQDLAEGNNEQFF,TGCGCCAGCAGCCAAGATCTAGCGGAGGGGAACAATGAGCAGTTCTTC
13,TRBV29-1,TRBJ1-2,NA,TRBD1,CSVGGQGFYGYTF,TGCAGCGTGGGGGGACAGGGGTTTTATGGCTACACCTTC
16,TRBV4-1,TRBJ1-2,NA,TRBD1,CASSQMAMGQGFGYTF,TGCGCCAGCAGCCAAATGGCCATGGGACAGGGATTTGGCTACACCTTC
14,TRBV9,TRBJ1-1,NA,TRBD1,CASSVAEGAGEAFF,TGTGCCAGCAGCGTAGCTGAGGGGGCAGGGGAAGCTTTCTTT
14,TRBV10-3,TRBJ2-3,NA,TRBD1,CAIGGQGSTDTQYF,TGTGCCATCGGGGGACAGGGGAGCACAGATACGCAGTATTTT
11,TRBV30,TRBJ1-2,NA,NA,CAWSSGFGYTF,TGTGCCTGGAGCTCAGGGTTCGGCTACACCTTC
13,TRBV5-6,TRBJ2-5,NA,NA,CASSLAGGETQYF,TGTGCCAGCAGCTTGGCAGGAGGGGAGACCCAGTACTTC
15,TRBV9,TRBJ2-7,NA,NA,CASSVGAGTSYEQYF,TGTGCCAGCAGCGTGGGGGCCGGGACGTCCTACGAGCAGTACTTC
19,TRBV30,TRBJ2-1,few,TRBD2,CAWRGWPSGPTTPYNEQFF,TGTGCCTGGAGGGGTTGGCCTAGCGGGCCTACCACGCCCTACAATGAGCAGTTCTTC
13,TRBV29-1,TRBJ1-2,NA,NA,CSVEARTVYGYTF,TGCAGCGTTGAAGCCCGGACAGTCTATGGCTACACCTTC
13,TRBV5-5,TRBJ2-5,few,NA,CASSFGSQETQYF,TGTGCCAGCAGCTTTGGCAGCCAAGAGACCCAGTACTTC
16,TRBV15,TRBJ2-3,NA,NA,CATSPRTRASTDTQYF,TGTGCCACCAGCCCCCGGACTCGAGCCTCCACAGATACGCAGTATTTT
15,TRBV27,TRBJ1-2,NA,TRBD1,CASSLRDRPVHGYTF,TGTGCCAGCAGTTTAAGGGACAGGCCGGTCCATGGCTACACCTTC
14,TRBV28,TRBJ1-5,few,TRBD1,CASSPGQGSQPQHF,TGTGCCAGCAGTCCGGGACAGGGGAGTCAGCCCCAGCATTTT
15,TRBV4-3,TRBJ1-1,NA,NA,CASSQATGWNTEAFF,TGCGCCAGCAGCCAAGCTACGGGGTGGAACACTGAAGCTTTCTTT
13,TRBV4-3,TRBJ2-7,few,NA,CASSQENSTPLYF,TGCGCCAGCAGCCAAGAAAACAGCACCCCTCTGTACTTC
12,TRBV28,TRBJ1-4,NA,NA,CASRGGAVELFF,TGTGCCAGCAGGGGGGGGGCCGTGGAACTGTTTTTT
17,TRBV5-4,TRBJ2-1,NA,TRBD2,CASSSATSGMSYNEQFF,TGTGCCAGCAGCTCCGCGACTAGCGGGATGTCCTACAATGAGCAGTTCTTC